This TCR beta chain came from a study of blood T cell repertoires in COVID-19. Turning to the study itself: PBMCs, B-cell-depleted T cells, or T cells provided the cDNA or gDNA that made up the material.

Authors' processing steps: Nucleated cell number was recorded as an estimate derived from reference gene primer amplification. TCRdb keeps only in-frame clones here, not all; method: immunoSEQ multiplex PCR. V, J and clone size derive from that table, while D and trimming were established from the DNA sequence. This sample has about 210,000 clones, with approximately 80% found just once. CDR1 and CDR2 (germline): MGHRA, YSYEKL. Deletions cut 4 bases from V and 6 bases from J, with 11 bases between. The CDR3 has 13 amino acids. The sample consisted of peripheral blood. The chain uses TRBV4-1 and TRBJ2-3; no firm D call. This sequence originates from a woman aged 80 or older with COVID-19, enrolled during active disease. The CDR3: CASSPRVLDTQYF. In nucleotides, the CDR3 is TGCGCCAGCAGCCCCCGGGTCCTCGATACGCAGTATTTT.